This entry concerns a single T cell receptor beta chain. Its antigen is not identified. The sample is drawn from a study of T cells in Graves' hyperthyroidism and ophthalmopathy. Study-level findings and limits: The blood repertoire included most of the expanded thyroid clonotypes above 0.001.

Uncontrolled infection, other autoimmune disease, pregnancy or lactation disqualified patients from enrolment. Diagnostic assessment was based on clinical symptoms, serum thyroxine and TRAb, thyroid ultrasound and orbital computed tomography. The source material, RNA transcripts, was used to amplify TCR beta CDR3 regions. The HTBI set primed first-round TCR CDR3 RT-PCR. Using its own MiXCR run on the multiplex PCR reads, TCRdb lists one record per CDR3 protein. The data show over 500,000 distinct CDR3 sequences, over 35% seen once. V was pared by 1 base and J by 4 bases, with 10 bases between. Germline CDR1 and CDR2: MDHEN and SYDVKM. The length of the CDR3 is 15 residues.

The chain links TRBV28 to TRBJ2-2; no reliable D call. The sequencing sample was made of peripheral blood or thyroid tissue (not recorded which). This clonotype was obtained from an adult woman with Graves' disease, either hyperthyroidism or ophthalmopathy (not recorded which). As DNA, the CDR3 is TGTGCCAGCAGTTTATTAGGAGACACCACCGGGGAGCTGTTTTTT. It codes for CASSLLGDTTGELFF.